These T cell receptor beta chains were read from a single sample in a study of breast tumors, draining lymph nodes, adjacent tissues. TCRdb used MiXCR to reprocess the multiplex PCR reads, holding one entry per CDR3 protein. The sample contains under 250,000 distinct CDR3 sequences, approximately 29% of which appear only once. Sequenced: axillary lymph node tissue. These receptors all come from a female donor with breast cancer. Some clones in this sample may be carry-over from other donors' samples. The CDR3 runs from the conserved cysteine through the conserved F or W. D genes are given only for firm matches. Size tells how often a clone was seen (once, few, many) or the class of an expanded clone, and some rows leave it out.

CDR3aa,CDR3nt,v_gene,d_gene,len,abundance,j_gene
CATLPAGGDYNEQFF,TGTGCCACCCTCCCCGCGGGAGGGGACTACAATGAGCAGTTCTTC,TRBV12-3/TRBV12-4,TRBD2,15,many,TRBJ2-1
CASSLAEQGADTQYF,TGTGCCAGCAGCTTGGCCGAGCAGGGTGCAGATACGCAGTATTTT,TRBV7-3,.,15,.,TRBJ2-3
CASSRGDRRNSNQPQHF,TGTGCCAGCAGTAGGGGGGACAGGAGAAATAGCAATCAGCCCCAGCATTTT,TRBV12-3/TRBV12-4,TRBD1,17,many,TRBJ1-5
CASSEPARPYEQYF,TGTGCCAGCAGTGAACCCGCCAGGCCCTACGAGCAGTACTTC,TRBV6-1,.,14,many,TRBJ2-7
CASMEIRLSNQPQHF,TGTGCCAGCATGGAAATCAGATTAAGCAATCAGCCCCAGCATTTT,TRBV2,.,15,.,TRBJ1-5
CASSLSQVSTDTQYF,TGTGCCAGCAGCCTTTCACAGGTTAGCACAGATACGCAGTATTTT,TRBV7-3,.,15,many,TRBJ2-3
CSDPYGVAGDREIQYF,TGCAGTGATCCCTACGGGGTAGCGGGAGATCGGGAGATCCAGTACTTC,TRBV20-1,TRBD2,16,.,TRBJ2-5
CASRAGLAGYNEQFF,TGTGCCAGCAGGGCTGGGCTAGCGGGCTACAATGAGCAGTTCTTC,TRBV2,TRBD2,15,many,TRBJ2-1
CASSLITTASNEKLFF,TGTGCCAGCAGCTTAATCACGACAGCTTCAAATGAAAAACTGTTTTTT,TRBV5-6,.,16,many,TRBJ1-4
CASSLSRGGAGSSYEQYF,TGTGCCAGCAGCTTATCGAGAGGGGGCGCCGGGAGCTCCTACGAGCAGTACTTC,TRBV7-2,.,18,many,TRBJ2-7
CASSLVGITGMDTRELFF,TGTGCCAGCAGCTTGGTGGGAATTACAGGGATGGACACCAGGGAGCTGTTTTTT,TRBV11-2,.,18,.,TRBJ2-2
CSAETGYPRELFF,TGCAGTGCCGAAACAGGGTATCCCAGAGAGCTGTTTTTT,TRBV20-1,.,13,.,TRBJ2-2
CSAKNTGDVAYEQYF,TGCAGTGCAAAGAATACCGGGGACGTGGCCTACGAGCAGTACTTC,TRBV20-1,.,15,.,TRBJ2-7
CASSYSRSLAGYNEQFF,TGTGCCAGCAGTTACTCGAGATCGCTAGCGGGATACAATGAGCAGTTCTTC,TRBV6-5,TRBD2,17,many,TRBJ2-1
CASSIDLPPAGDDGYTF,TGTGCCAGTAGTATAGATCTACCTCCAGCGGGGGACGATGGCTACACCTTC,TRBV19,.,17,many,TRBJ1-2
CASSYKRRSNEKLFF,TGTGCCAGCAGTTACAAACGGCGGAGTAATGAAAAACTGTTTTTT,TRBV6-6,.,15,many,TRBJ1-4
CASSRDRGLSPLHF,TGTGCCAGTAGCCGGGACAGGGGTTTATCACCCCTCCACTTT,TRBV19,TRBD1,14,many,TRBJ1-6
CATTTPRSTDTQYF,TGTGCCACAACGACACCCCGAAGCACAGATACGCAGTATTTT,TRBV6-5,.,14,many,TRBJ2-3
CASSLKANSNQPQHF,TGTGCCAGCAGCTTAAAGGCTAATAGCAATCAGCCCCAGCATTTT,TRBV7-8,.,15,.,TRBJ1-5
CASSPLTVPYEQYF,TGTGCCAGCAGTCCCCTGACGGTTCCCTACGAGCAGTACTTC,TRBV27,.,14,many,TRBJ2-7
CASQQDSNQPQHF,TGTGCCAGCCAACAGGATAGCAATCAGCCCCAGCATTTT,TRBV12-3/TRBV12-4,.,13,many,TRBJ1-5
CSATRLRNEQFF,TGCAGTGCAACGCGACTCCGCAATGAGCAGTTCTTC,TRBV20-1,.,12,.,TRBJ2-1
CASSPYRRIYEQYF,TGTGCCAGCAGCCCCTACCGCCGCATTTACGAGCAGTACTTC,TRBV7-8,.,14,.,TRBJ2-7
CSAPPAGAWGEQFF,TGCAGTGCCCCCCCGGCGGGAGCGTGGGGTGAGCAGTTCTTC,TRBV20-1,TRBD2,14,many,TRBJ2-1
CASSLSARGNQPQHF,TGTGCCAGCAGTTTATCGGCCAGGGGGAATCAGCCCCAGCATTTT,TRBV12-3/TRBV12-4,TRBD1,15,many,TRBJ1-5
CATSRDTDLSLSFQPQHF,TGTGCCACCAGCAGAGATACGGACTTGTCTTTATCATTTCAGCCCCAGCATTTT,TRBV15,.,18,.,TRBJ1-5
CASSYSIRTSGRESTDTQYF,TGTGCCAGCAGTTACTCGATCAGGACTAGCGGGAGGGAAAGCACAGATACGCAGTATTTT,TRBV6-2/TRBV6-3,TRBD2,20,many,TRBJ2-3
CASLEGNNEQFF,TGTGCCAGCCTGGAGGGGAACAATGAGCAGTTCTTC,TRBV18,.,12,many,TRBJ2-1
CASSSSGSSYEQYF,TGTGCCAGCAGTTCTAGCGGGAGCTCCTACGAGCAGTACTTC,TRBV7-9,TRBD2,14,many,TRBJ2-7
CASSRDGFYEQYF,TGTGCCAGCAGCAGGGACGGATTCTACGAGCAGTACTTC,TRBV5-6,.,13,many,TRBJ2-7
CASTPDEQYF,TGTGCCAGCACCCCAGACGAGCAGTACTTC,TRBV6-2/TRBV6-3,.,10,.,TRBJ2-7
CASSYRLAGVKNIQYF,TGTGCCAGCAGCTATAGACTAGCGGGAGTCAAAAACATTCAGTACTTC,TRBV11-3,TRBD2,16,.,TRBJ2-4
CASSHPNADTQYF,TGTGCCAGCTCTCACCCAAATGCAGATACGCAGTATTTT,TRBV5-5,.,13,many,TRBJ2-3
CASSYTPTALGANEQYF,TGTGCCAGCAGTTACACCCCCACCGCGCTGGGGGCCAACGAGCAGTACTTC,TRBV6-2/TRBV6-3,.,17,.,TRBJ2-7
CASTPETLSVYNEQFF,TGTGCCAGCACTCCCGAGACATTATCTGTTTACAATGAGCAGTTCTTC,TRBV12-3/TRBV12-4,.,16,many,TRBJ2-1
CASSERRNEKLFF,TGTGCCAGCAGTGAGAGGAGGAATGAAAAACTGTTTTTT,TRBV2,.,13,.,TRBJ1-4
CATSRPTQGVGETQYF,TGTGCCACCAGCAGACCTACCCAGGGGGTAGGGGAGACCCAGTACTTC,TRBV15,TRBD1,16,.,TRBJ2-5
CSVGRGNEQFF,TGCAGCGTTGGGAGGGGTAATGAGCAGTTCTTC,TRBV29-1,.,11,.,TRBJ2-1
CASSESPAGTSGSQYF,TGCGCCAGCAGTGAGTCCCCCGCCGGGACTAGCGGGTCCCAGTACTTC,TRBV10-2,TRBD2,16,many,TRBJ2-7
CASNPAGVDTQYF,TGTGCCAGCAACCCTGCGGGGGTCGATACGCAGTATTTT,TRBV6-5,TRBD2,13,many,TRBJ2-3
CASSLSLAENYEQYF,TGTGCCAGCAGTTTATCACTAGCGGAAAACTACGAGCAGTACTTC,TRBV28,TRBD2,15,.,TRBJ2-7
CATSDETGPRTNTGELFF,TGTGCCACCAGTGATGAAACCGGGCCGAGAACGAACACCGGGGAGCTGTTTTTT,TRBV24-1,.,18,many,TRBJ2-2
CASSSGTGYSNQPQHF,TGTGCCAGCAGCTCCGGGACAGGCTATAGCAATCAGCCCCAGCATTTT,TRBV5-6,TRBD1,16,many,TRBJ1-5
CASSPAGGGVGYTF,TGTGCCAGCAGTCCCGCGGGGGGTGGGGTTGGCTACACCTTC,TRBV28,.,14,many,TRBJ1-2
CAISESLAVHGTDTQYF,TGTGCCATCAGTGAGTCGCTAGCGGTCCATGGCACAGATACGCAGTATTTT,TRBV10-3,TRBD2,17,many,TRBJ2-3
CASRPTSEVTDTQYF,TGTGCCAGCAGACCAACTAGCGAGGTCACAGATACGCAGTATTTT,TRBV7-9,TRBD2,15,many,TRBJ2-3
CSAGSGDPGAILQETQYF,TGCAGTGCTGGAAGTGGTGATCCGGGGGCAATTCTCCAAGAGACCCAGTACTTC,TRBV20-1,.,18,many,TRBJ2-5
CASSMGRGLYEQYF,TGTGCCAGTAGTATGGGACGGGGGCTCTACGAGCAGTACTTC,TRBV19,.,14,.,TRBJ2-7
CASSSGTNTLYEQYF,TGTGCCAGCAGTTCCGGGACTAACACACTCTACGAGCAGTACTTC,TRBV11-3,TRBD2,15,.,TRBJ2-7